Sequencing of this T cell receptor beta chain was carried out in a study of shared T cell receptors in the human thymus. This CDR3 is 16 amino acids long. V lost 4 bases and J lost 1, with 16 bases in between. Per germline, CDR1 MNHEY and CDR2 SMNVEV (reference sequence). Here immunoSEQ multiplex PCR was the method, and the copy in TCRdb shows in-frame clones only, minus some. Of approximately 730,000 clones listed, 80% to 90% are singletons. The same data also went into a second study, on human thymus T cells. As that report states: Donors were healthy Finnish babies undergoing corrective operations for congenital heart defects. The study used thymus tissue resected during corrective heart surgery. What related research reported was that thymic repertoires overlapped highly among unrelated individuals.

The genes are TRBV27 and TRBJ1-2, with a possible D match to TRBD1 (5 bases). Sequencing was carried out using thymocytes. This clonotype was sampled from a girl under two years old with a congenital heart defect. The CDR3 loop is CASSSGDSSINYGYTF. The CDR3 DNA sequence: TGTGCCAGCAGTTCGGGTGACAGCAGTATTAACTATGGCTACACCTTC.